This is a list of T cell receptor beta chains from one sample in a study of T cell responses to AZD1222 COVID-19 vaccine. This table comes from immunoSEQ multiplex PCR, and its TCRdb copy is limited to in-frame clones, with some not included. The repertoire holds roughly 150,000 clones, roughly 90% seen once, with 1.5% to 2% in the top ten. The sample consisted of peripheral blood, taken 28 days after the second AZD1222 dose. These receptors were obtained from an adult who received the AZD1222 COVID-19 vaccine. Each CDR3 is given with its conserved first and last residue. The D gene is left open where the match is weak. Not every row has a clone size; where given, it reads once, few, many or a size class.

j_call: TRBJ1-1
clone_size: .
v_call: TRBV28
d_call: TRBD1
cdr3_nt: TGTGCCAGCAGCCTAGGGGGACAGGGTTATATTGCTTTCTTT
cdr3_aa: CASSLGGQGYIAFF

j_call: TRBJ1-5
clone_size: once
v_call: TRBV19
d_call: .
cdr3_nt: TGTGCCAGTAGTATCTCGGGACGGGAGCCCCAGCATTTT
cdr3_aa: CASSISGREPQHF

j_call: TRBJ2-3
clone_size: .
v_call: TRBV28
d_call: .
cdr3_nt: TGTGCCAGCAGTTATTCTAATACGCAGTATTTT
cdr3_aa: CASSYSNTQYF

j_call: TRBJ2-3
clone_size: .
v_call: TRBV5-1
d_call: TRBD2
cdr3_nt: TGCGCCAGCACCGATAGCGGGACCCTCACAGATACGCAGTATTTT
cdr3_aa: CASTDSGTLTDTQYF

j_call: TRBJ2-3
clone_size: .
v_call: TRBV11-2
d_call: TRBD2
cdr3_nt: TGTGCCAGCAGCCGGACTAGCGGGGGGGCCGGGGATACGCAGTATTTT
cdr3_aa: CASSRTSGGAGDTQYF

j_call: TRBJ1-2
clone_size: .
v_call: TRBV27
d_call: .
cdr3_nt: TGTGCCAGCAGTTCCCCCTGGACCTTC
cdr3_aa: CASSSPWTF

j_call: TRBJ1-2
clone_size: .
v_call: TRBV30
d_call: .
cdr3_nt: TGTGCCTGGAACCCAACAGAGAACTATGGCTACACCTTC
cdr3_aa: CAWNPTENYGYTF

j_call: TRBJ1-6
clone_size: .
v_call: TRBV5-1
d_call: TRBD1
cdr3_nt: TGCGCCAGCAGCCAAAGGACAGGAGGAATGTATTCACCCCTCCACTTT
cdr3_aa: CASSQRTGGMYSPLHF

j_call: TRBJ2-2
clone_size: .
v_call: TRBV7-3
d_call: TRBD1
cdr3_nt: TGTGCCAGCAGCTTATTAGCCGGGACAGCGAACACCGGGGAGCTGTTTTTT
cdr3_aa: CASSLLAGTANTGELFF

j_call: TRBJ2-1
clone_size: .
v_call: TRBV5-5
d_call: TRBD2
cdr3_nt: TGTGCCAGCAGCTTAGGTCCCGGGACTAGCTCCTACAATGAGCAGTTCTTC
cdr3_aa: CASSLGPGTSSYNEQFF

j_call: TRBJ2-2
clone_size: .
v_call: TRBV3-1/TRBV3-2
d_call: .
cdr3_nt: TGTGCCAGCAGCCAAGATCCGGGCTCCGGGGTGTTTTTT
cdr3_aa: CASSQDPGSGVFF

j_call: TRBJ1-1
clone_size: .
v_call: TRBV30
d_call: TRBD1
cdr3_nt: TGTGCCTGGACCCACAAGGTGGCAGGGGGCACTGAAGCTTTCTTT
cdr3_aa: CAWTHKVAGGTEAFF

j_call: TRBJ2-1
clone_size: .
v_call: TRBV2
d_call: TRBD1
cdr3_nt: TGTGCCAGCAGCTCTAATCGACAGGGAAGGTACAATGAGCAGTTCTTC
cdr3_aa: CASSSNRQGRYNEQFF

j_call: TRBJ2-5
clone_size: .
v_call: TRBV3-1/TRBV3-2
d_call: TRBD2
cdr3_nt: TGTGCCAGCAGCCAAGGGTTGACTAGCGGGGGTATGACCCAGTACTTC
cdr3_aa: CASSQGLTSGGMTQYF

j_call: TRBJ1-5
clone_size: .
v_call: TRBV7-6
d_call: .
cdr3_nt: TGTGCCAGCAGCTCCGTGGGGGGAATGGGCAATCAGCCCCAGCATTTT
cdr3_aa: CASSSVGGMGNQPQHF

j_call: TRBJ1-1
clone_size: .
v_call: TRBV11-3
d_call: .
cdr3_nt: TGTGCCAGCAGCTTAGATCATCCGGGTGCAGAAGCTTTCTTT
cdr3_aa: CASSLDHPGAEAFF

j_call: TRBJ2-5
clone_size: .
v_call: TRBV30
d_call: .
cdr3_nt: TGTGCCTGTGGGGGACCAGGGGAGGGAGAGACCCAGTACTTC
cdr3_aa: CACGGPGEGETQYF

j_call: TRBJ2-1
clone_size: .
v_call: TRBV11-2
d_call: TRBD2
cdr3_nt: TGTGCCAGCAGCTTAGGCCTAGCGGGAGTACAAAATGAGCAGTTCTTC
cdr3_aa: CASSLGLAGVQNEQFF

j_call: TRBJ1-5
clone_size: .
v_call: TRBV5-1
d_call: .
cdr3_nt: TGCGCCAGCAGCTTGGACGGGTATAGCAATCAGCCCCAGCATTTT
cdr3_aa: CASSLDGYSNQPQHF

j_call: TRBJ1-1
clone_size: .
v_call: TRBV19
d_call: TRBD1
cdr3_nt: TGTGCCAGCAGTCGGGACAGAGAGAACACTGAAGCTTTCTTT
cdr3_aa: CASSRDRENTEAFF

j_call: TRBJ1-5
clone_size: .
v_call: TRBV28
d_call: .
cdr3_nt: TGTGCCAGCATGACAGGCTCCAATCAGCCCCAGCATTTT
cdr3_aa: CASMTGSNQPQHF

j_call: TRBJ2-7
clone_size: .
v_call: TRBV7-8
d_call: .
cdr3_nt: TGTGCCAGCAGCTTAGGGCACAACAACTACGAGCAGTACTTC
cdr3_aa: CASSLGHNNYEQYF

j_call: TRBJ2-7
clone_size: .
v_call: TRBV6-5
d_call: TRBD2
cdr3_nt: TGTGCCAGCACCAGACTAGCGGGAGTATACGAGCAGTACTTC
cdr3_aa: CASTRLAGVYEQYF

j_call: TRBJ2-2
clone_size: few
v_call: TRBV28
d_call: .
cdr3_nt: TGTGCCAGCAGTCCCCAGAGGTTTACGAACACCGGGGAGCTGTTTTTT
cdr3_aa: CASSPQRFTNTGELFF

j_call: TRBJ2-1
clone_size: .
v_call: TRBV5-1
d_call: .
cdr3_nt: TGCGCCAGCAGCTTGGGGGGGATCTCCTACAATGAGCAGTTCTTC
cdr3_aa: CASSLGGISYNEQFF

j_call: TRBJ2-3
clone_size: .
v_call: TRBV28
d_call: TRBD2
cdr3_nt: TGTGCCAGCAGCCAAACTAGCGGGGGGGCCTCAGATACGCAGTATTTT
cdr3_aa: CASSQTSGGASDTQYF

j_call: TRBJ2-3
clone_size: .
v_call: TRBV15
d_call: TRBD1
cdr3_nt: TGTGCCACCAGCTCAGGGGGCGATGGAAGAGATACGCAGTATTTT
cdr3_aa: CATSSGGDGRDTQYF

j_call: TRBJ1-1
clone_size: .
v_call: TRBV18
d_call: .
cdr3_nt: TGTGCCAGCTCACCGGGTGGACGTGGCTTTCGGGACACTGAAGCTTTCTTT
cdr3_aa: CASSPGGRGFRDTEAFF

j_call: TRBJ2-5
clone_size: .
v_call: TRBV25-1
d_call: TRBD1
cdr3_nt: TGTGCCAGCAGTGTACGGACAGGCGGGGAGACCCAGTACTTC
cdr3_aa: CASSVRTGGETQYF

j_call: TRBJ1-5
clone_size: .
v_call: TRBV4-1
d_call: TRBD1
cdr3_nt: TGCGCCAGCAGCCAAGAGGGGGCAGGGGGCGATCAGCCCCAGCATTTT
cdr3_aa: CASSQEGAGGDQPQHF

j_call: TRBJ1-1
clone_size: .
v_call: TRBV6-5
d_call: .
cdr3_nt: TGTGCCAGCAGTTACTTGCCAGCACAGAACACTGAAGCTTTCTTT
cdr3_aa: CASSYLPAQNTEAFF

j_call: TRBJ1-5
clone_size: .
v_call: TRBV6-1
d_call: .
cdr3_nt: TGTGCCAGCAGCGAAACCTTCAGGGCAGCGGTCGATCAGCCCCAGCATTTT
cdr3_aa: CASSETFRAAVDQPQHF

j_call: TRBJ1-1
clone_size: .
v_call: TRBV28
d_call: TRBD1
cdr3_nt: TGTGCCAGCAGTTGGGGACAGGGGGTAACTGAAGCTTTCTTT
cdr3_aa: CASSWGQGVTEAFF

j_call: TRBJ1-4
clone_size: .
v_call: TRBV5-4
d_call: .
cdr3_nt: TGTGCCAGCAGCTTCTCGGGGGCGACTAATGAAAAACTGTTTTTT
cdr3_aa: CASSFSGATNEKLFF

j_call: TRBJ2-2
clone_size: .
v_call: TRBV6-4
d_call: .
cdr3_nt: TGTGCCAGCAGTGACTCGGTGGTTACCCCCGGGGAGCTGTTTTTT
cdr3_aa: CASSDSVVTPGELFF

j_call: TRBJ2-3
clone_size: .
v_call: TRBV6-2/TRBV6-3
d_call: TRBD2
cdr3_nt: TGTGCCAGCAGTTACGCCCTTAGCGGGGGCGAAGATACGCAGTATTTT
cdr3_aa: CASSYALSGGEDTQYF

j_call: TRBJ2-1
clone_size: .
v_call: TRBV7-3
d_call: .
cdr3_nt: TGTGCCAGCAGCTTAACCCCCAGCAGTGAGCAGTTCTTC
cdr3_aa: CASSLTPSSEQFF

j_call: TRBJ2-2
clone_size: once
v_call: TRBV7-9
d_call: .
cdr3_nt: TGTGCCAGCAGCCCGCTAGAAAGCGGCACCGGGGAGCTGTTTTTT
cdr3_aa: CASSPLESGTGELFF

j_call: TRBJ2-2
clone_size: .
v_call: TRBV19
d_call: TRBD1
cdr3_nt: TGTGCCAGTAGTACAACAGGGGGCGCAGGGGGCACCGGGGAGCTGTTTTTT
cdr3_aa: CASSTTGGAGGTGELFF

j_call: TRBJ1-1
clone_size: .
v_call: TRBV28
d_call: .
cdr3_nt: TGTGCCAGCAGTTTATCTCTGAACACTGAAGCTTTCTTT
cdr3_aa: CASSLSLNTEAFF

j_call: TRBJ2-7
clone_size: once
v_call: TRBV5-1
d_call: TRBD1
cdr3_nt: TGCGCCAGCAGCTTGGCGGGACAGGGGGTAGGCGAGCAGTACTTC
cdr3_aa: CASSLAGQGVGEQYF

j_call: TRBJ1-2
clone_size: .
v_call: TRBV2
d_call: .
cdr3_nt: TGTGCCAGCAGTGAAAACAGGATAGGAGGCTACACCTTC
cdr3_aa: CASSENRIGGYTF

j_call: TRBJ2-1
clone_size: .
v_call: TRBV6-5
d_call: .
cdr3_nt: TGTGCCAGCAGCAGGCCAAAAATCAATGAGCAGTTCTTC
cdr3_aa: CASSRPKINEQFF

j_call: TRBJ1-1
clone_size: .
v_call: TRBV4-1
d_call: .
cdr3_nt: TGCGCCAGCAGCCAAGATCGGAGGGAGCACACTGAAGCTTTCTTT
cdr3_aa: CASSQDRREHTEAFF

j_call: TRBJ1-2
clone_size: .
v_call: TRBV28
d_call: .
cdr3_nt: TGTGCCAGCGGCGGACCGGGGGATGACTATGGCTACACCTTC
cdr3_aa: CASGGPGDDYGYTF

j_call: TRBJ1-2
clone_size: .
v_call: TRBV6-5
d_call: TRBD1
cdr3_nt: TGTGCCAGCAGTTTTAGAGGGACAGATACTAACTATGGCTACACCTTC
cdr3_aa: CASSFRGTDTNYGYTF

j_call: TRBJ1-2
clone_size: .
v_call: TRBV28
d_call: .
cdr3_nt: TGTGCCAGCAGTCTTTATAACTATGGCTACACCTTC
cdr3_aa: CASSLYNYGYTF

j_call: TRBJ1-1
clone_size: .
v_call: TRBV29-1
d_call: .
cdr3_nt: TGCAGCGTTGTTGGACAGTCCAGACTTATGAACACTGAAGCTTTCTTT
cdr3_aa: CSVVGQSRLMNTEAFF

j_call: TRBJ1-1
clone_size: few
v_call: TRBV10-1
d_call: .
cdr3_nt: TGCGCCAGCAGTGACAGGTCAAACACTGAAGCTTTCTTT
cdr3_aa: CASSDRSNTEAFF

j_call: TRBJ2-7
clone_size: once
v_call: TRBV6-5
d_call: .
cdr3_nt: TGTGCCAGCAGTTCAGCATTCACCTACGAGCAGTACTTC
cdr3_aa: CASSSAFTYEQYF

j_call: TRBJ2-1
clone_size: .
v_call: TRBV6-5
d_call: .
cdr3_nt: TGTGCCAGCAGTTACTCGCCTCAGGTTTACAATGAGCAGTTCTTC
cdr3_aa: CASSYSPQVYNEQFF